This TCR beta chain was identified during a study of post-analysis software for immune sequencing data. The germline V and J ends were trimmed by 3 bases and 4 bases, with 12 bases remaining between them. This CDR3 has 14 amino acids. The V gene's germline CDR1 is LNHNV and CDR2 YYDKDF (reference sequence). General study points: The five TRBV segments detected at higher frequency in patients than in controls included TRBV5-6, TRBV5-1 and TRBV20-1.

The authors incorporated unique molecular identifiers into the TCR beta cDNA libraries. The authors obtained about 520,000 cDNA molecules from approximately 0.95 to 9.8 million T cells. One entry per CDR3 protein, called by TCRdb with MiXCR from the PCR reads. This table holds hundreds of thousands of distinct CDR3 sequences, roughly 27% found once. To note about this clonotype: Its specificity is not known.

This clonotype originated in a girl aged 5-17 years with multiple sclerosis. Input material: blood. The chain combines TRBV15 with TRBJ1-1; D unclear. The CDR3 sequence: CATSRVAISTEAFF. In DNA, the CDR3 is TGTGCCACCAGCAGGGTCGCCATCTCCACTGAAGCTTTCTTT. Complete variable domain (other parts from reference TRBV15 and TRBJ1-1): DAMVIQNPRYQVTQFGKPVTLSCSQTLNHNVMYWYQQKSSQAPKLLFHYYDKDFNNEADTPDNFQSRRPNTSFCFLDIRSPGLGDTAMYLCATSRVAISTEAFFGQGTRLTVV.